What follows are 18 T cell receptor beta chains derived from one specimen sequenced in a study of long-term antiretroviral therapy in people with HIV. Survey level was the resolution at which the v3.0 immunoSEQ assay ran. Only in-frame clones appear in the TCRdb table, and some are missing; sequencing was by immunoSEQ multiplex PCR. The sample includes approximately 41,000 clones, roughly 80% seen only once; the top ten take around 5%. The source material was unsorted PBMCs, sampled 1.5 years after starting antiretroviral therapy. The receptors derive from a man aged 18 to 30 with HIV.

CDR3 sequence (DNA): TGTGCCAGCAGTTCCCGGGAGCCCTCCTACAATGAGCAGTTCTTC. This sequence encodes CASSSREPSYNEQFF. The rearrangement links TRBV27 to TRBJ2-1; possible D gene TRBD2, 6 bases. The CDR3 runs 15 residues. Germline values: CDR1 MNHEY, CDR2 SMNVEV (reference sequence). Trimming removed 4 bases from V and 0 bases from J, with 10 bases in between.

The CDR3 DNA is TGTGCCAGCTCACCATACAGGACAAACTATGGCTACACCTTC. Translated, it gives CASSPYRTNYGYTF. The chain is built from TRBV18 and TRBJ1-2, with D possibly being TRBD1 (5 bases). This CDR3 region has 14 residues. V was pared by 2 bases and J by 2 bases, with 9 bases between. Per germline, CDR1 KGHSH and CDR2 LQKENI.

This chain links TRBV27 with TRBJ2-7; 12 bases map to TRBD2. Germline V gives CDR1 MNHEY, CDR2 SMNVEV (reference sequence). The V and J ends lost 5 bases and 2 bases, in that order; junction bases with no gene match: 1. The CDR3 is 14 residues long. The CDR3 DNA reads as TGTGCCAGCAGTCTAGCGGGAGGGCCCTACGAGCAGTACTTC. Translation gives CASSLAGGPYEQYF.

The rearrangement joins TRBV19 to TRBJ2-4; tentatively, D is TRBD2 (6 bases). This CDR3 region has 14 residues. Germline loops: CDR1 LNHDA, CDR2 SQIVND (reference sequence). Trimming removed 7 bases from V and 0 bases from J, with 10 bases in between. The CDR3 spells CASTPEGAKNIQYF. In nucleotides, the CDR3 is TGTGCCAGTACGCCGGAGGGAGCCAAAAACATTCAGTACTTC. The whole variable domain, remainder taken from reference TRBV19 and TRBJ2-4, is DGGITQSPKYLFRKEGQNVTLSCEQNLNHDAMYWYRQDPGQGLRLIYYSQIVNDFQKGDIAEGYSVSREKKESFPLTVTSAQKNPTAFYLCASTPEGAKNIQYFGAGTRLSVL.

V is TRBV18 and J is TRBJ2-1; no clear D gene. The germline V gene encodes CDR1 KGHSH and CDR2 LQKENI. V was cut by 2 bases and J by 2 bases, with 4 bases left in between. The CDR3 totals 13 residues. This chain's CDR3 is CASSPDTYNEQFF. DNA for the CDR3: TGTGCCAGCTCACCAGACACCTACAATGAGCAGTTCTTC.

The chain joins TRBV5-1 to TRBJ2-2, with D possibly matching TRBD2 (5 bases). CDR1 is SGHRS and CDR2 is YFSETQ in the germline V gene. Trimming pared 6 bases from V and 7 bases from J, leaving 13 bases between. This CDR3 is built from 13 residues. Here the CDR3 reads CASNGWGDGELFF. The DNA for the CDR3 is TGCGCCAGCAATGGATGGGGAGACGGGGAGCTGTTTTTT.

This clone was found a few times. The chain has TRBV27 and TRBJ2-2; possibly TRBD1 for D (5 bases). Germline lookup yields CDR1 MNHEY and CDR2 SMNVEV (reference sequence). The length of the CDR3 is 13 residues. The V end was cut by 4 bases, the J end by 5 bases, with 8 bases between. In DNA form, the CDR3 reads TGTGCCAGCAGTTCCCAGGGTACCGGGGAGCTGTTTTTT. This encodes CASSSQGTGELFF.

The table lists this clone with a few counts. This chain joins TRBV10-3 and TRBJ1-2, with D possibly being TRBD1 (5 bases). Germline assignment: CDR1 ENHRY and CDR2 SYGVKD. The V end was cut by 0 bases, the J end by 0 bases, with 8 bases between. The CDR3 length is 15 residues. This CDR3 is CAISESEQANYGYTF. CDR3 coding DNA: TGTGCCATCAGTGAGTCGGAACAGGCTAACTATGGCTACACCTTC.

The genes are TRBV7-2 and TRBJ1-1; D uncertain. Germline values: CDR1 SGHTA, CDR2 FQGNSA. This CDR3 region has 12 residues. Trimming removed 6 bases from V and 3 bases from J, with 8 bases in between. DNA of the CDR3: TGTGCCAGCAGGGACGGGGACACTGAAGCTTTCTTT. As protein: CASRDGDTEAFF.

V is TRBV27 and J is TRBJ2-2; TRBD1 aligns across 11 bases. The V gene end was trimmed by 5 bases and the J gene end by 5 bases; junction bases not matched to a gene: 7. The CDR3 sequence is 16 residues long. Per the germline V gene, CDR1 is MNHEY and CDR2 is SMNVEV (reference sequence). CDR3 sequence reads: CASSPNRDRGTGELFF. The CDR3 DNA is TGTGCCAGCAGTCCCAACCGGGACAGGGGGACCGGGGAGCTGTTTTTT.

The chain has TRBV5-5 and TRBJ1-2, with D unclear. The CDR3 loop spans 17 amino acids. Germline V CDR1 and CDR2: SGHKS, YYEKEE (reference sequence). V lost 2 bases and J 8 bases, leaving 25 bases between the germline ends. The DNA of the CDR3 is TGTGCCAGCAGCTTTGATTTAAGGCCTATCGGTAGGGTCGGCTACACCTTC. Its protein product is CASSFDLRPIGRVGYTF.

This chain joins TRBV5-5 and TRBJ1-5; tentative D call: TRBD1 (5 bases). V lost 2 bases to trimming and J lost 4 bases, with 7 bases between them. There are 13 residues in the CDR3. Germline V lookup: CDR1 SGHKS, CDR2 YYEKEE (reference sequence). The DNA for the CDR3 is TGTGCCAGCAGCTTAGACAGTAATCAGCCCCAGCATTTT. Its translation is CASSLDSNQPQHF.

This clone was recorded a few times. The rearrangement links TRBV5-4 to TRBJ1-2; 8 nucleotides line up with TRBD1. Germline-derived CDR1 and CDR2 are SGHNT and YYREEE (reference sequence). This CDR3 region has 13 residues. V lost 4 bases and J lost 4; bases outside the gene matches: 3. CDR3 loop: CASSETGVYGYTF. The CDR3 DNA sequence: TGTGCCAGCAGCGAGACAGGGGTCTATGGCTACACCTTC.

CDR3 DNA sequence: TGTGCCAGCAGTTACCTGGGACAACCGGGGCAGCCCCAGCATTTT. Translation gives CASSYLGQPGQPQHF. The V and J genes are TRBV6-5 and TRBJ1-5; tentatively, D is TRBD1 (6 bases). Germline assignment: CDR1 MNHEY and CDR2 SVGAGI. The germline V and J ends were trimmed by 2 bases and 7 bases, with 15 bases remaining between them. The CDR3 is made up of 15 amino acids.

The rearrangement uses TRBV5-1 and TRBJ2-1, with D possibly being TRBD2 (6 bases). Germline CDR1 reads SGHRS; CDR2 reads YFSETQ. The CDR3 extends over 14 amino acids. Trimming shortened V by 2 bases and J by 3 bases, and 9 bases separated the two germline ends. The chain's CDR3 is CASSFGRIYNEQFF. The DNA of the CDR3 is TGCGCCAGCAGCTTCGGGAGAATCTACAATGAGCAGTTCTTC.

The table lists this clone with a few counts. The CDR3 DNA reads TGTGCCAGCAGCCCGGGGACGGGCCCTTCCTACGAGCAGTACTTC. This encodes CASSPGTGPSYEQYF. J is TRBJ2-7 and V is TRBV7-6, with D possibly being TRBD1 or TRBD2 (5 bases each). From germline, CDR1 is SGHVS and CDR2 FNYEAQ. Trimming left V 5 bases short and J 1 base short, with 15 bases between. The CDR3 length is 15 residues.

The chain uses TRBV19 and TRBJ1-1; no firm D call. Trimming removed 3 bases at V and 10 bases at J, with 21 bases between. The CDR3 totals 15 residues. The germline CDR1 and CDR2 sequences are LNHDA and SQIVND (reference sequence). CDR3 nucleotides: TGTGCCAGTAGTATTGGCGCAACTCCTCGAAGTGGAGCTTTCTTT. This codes for CASSIGATPRSGAFF.

V and J are TRBV27 and TRBJ1-2; D uncertain. With 4 bases removed from V and 2 bases from J, the gap between germline ends came to 14 bases. CDR3 length: 15 residues. From germline, CDR1 is MNHEY and CDR2 SMNVEV (reference sequence). The CDR3 spells CASSSRLTGNYGYTF. The CDR3 coding sequence is TGTGCCAGCAGTTCTCGGTTGACCGGGAACTATGGCTACACCTTC.